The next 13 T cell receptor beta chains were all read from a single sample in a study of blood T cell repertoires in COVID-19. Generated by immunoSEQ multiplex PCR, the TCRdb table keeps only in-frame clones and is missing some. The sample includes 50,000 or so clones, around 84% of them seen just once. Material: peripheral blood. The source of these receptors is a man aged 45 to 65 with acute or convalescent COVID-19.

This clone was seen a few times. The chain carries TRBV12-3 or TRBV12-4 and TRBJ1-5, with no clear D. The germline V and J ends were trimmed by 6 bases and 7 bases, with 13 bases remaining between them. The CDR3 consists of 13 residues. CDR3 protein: CASSIRFQQPQHF. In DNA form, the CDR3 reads TGTGCCAGCAGCATCAGGTTTCAACAGCCCCAGCATTTT.

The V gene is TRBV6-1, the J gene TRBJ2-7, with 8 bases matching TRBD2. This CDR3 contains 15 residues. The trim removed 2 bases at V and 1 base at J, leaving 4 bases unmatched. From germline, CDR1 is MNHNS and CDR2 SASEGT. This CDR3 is CASSELAGGSYEQYF. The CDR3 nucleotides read TGTGCCAGCAGTGAATTGGCGGGAGGATCCTACGAGCAGTACTTC.

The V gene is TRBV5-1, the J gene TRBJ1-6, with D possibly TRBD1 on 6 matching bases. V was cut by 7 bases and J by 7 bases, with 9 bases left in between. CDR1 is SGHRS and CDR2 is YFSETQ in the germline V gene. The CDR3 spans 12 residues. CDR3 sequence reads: CASGQPNSPLHF. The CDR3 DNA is TGCGCCAGCGGACAGCCGAATTCACCCCTCCACTTT.

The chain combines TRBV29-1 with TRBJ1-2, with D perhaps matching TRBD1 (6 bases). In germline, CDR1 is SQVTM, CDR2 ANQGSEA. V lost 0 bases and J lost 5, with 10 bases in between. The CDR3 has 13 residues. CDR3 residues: CSVEEVRGYGYTF. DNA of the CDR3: TGCAGCGTTGAAGAGGTCAGGGGTTATGGCTACACCTTC. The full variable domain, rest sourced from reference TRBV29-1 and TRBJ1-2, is SAVISQKPSRDICQRGTSLTIQCQVDSQVTMMFWYRQQPGQSLTLIATANQGSEATYESGFVIDKFPISRPNLTFSTLTVSNMSPEDSSIYLCSVEEVRGYGYTFGSGTRLTVV.

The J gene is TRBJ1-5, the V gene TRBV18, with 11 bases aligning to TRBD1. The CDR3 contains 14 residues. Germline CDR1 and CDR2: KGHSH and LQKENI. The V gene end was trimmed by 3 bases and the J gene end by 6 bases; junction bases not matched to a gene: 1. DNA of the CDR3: TGTGCCAGCTCACCTGGGACAGGGGGTCAGCCCCAGCATTTT. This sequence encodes CASSPGTGGQPQHF.

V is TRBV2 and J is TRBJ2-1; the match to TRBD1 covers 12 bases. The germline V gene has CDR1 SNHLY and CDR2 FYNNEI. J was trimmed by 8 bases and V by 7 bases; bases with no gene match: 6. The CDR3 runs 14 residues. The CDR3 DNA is TGTGCCAGCACCGCGGGACAGGGGGCCCATGAGCAGTTCTTC. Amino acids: CASTAGQGAHEQFF.

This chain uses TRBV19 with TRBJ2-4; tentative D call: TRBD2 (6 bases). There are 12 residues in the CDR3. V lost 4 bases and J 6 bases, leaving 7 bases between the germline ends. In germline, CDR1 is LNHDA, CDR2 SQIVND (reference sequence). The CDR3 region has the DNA TGTGCCAGTAGTAAGGAGGGAAACATTCAGTACTTC. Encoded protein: CASSKEGNIQYF. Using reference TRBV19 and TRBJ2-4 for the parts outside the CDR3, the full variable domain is DGGITQSPKYLFRKEGQNVTLSCEQNLNHDAMYWYRQDPGQGLRLIYYSQIVNDFQKGDIAEGYSVSREKKESFPLTVTSAQKNPTAFYLCASSKEGNIQYFGAGTRLSVL.

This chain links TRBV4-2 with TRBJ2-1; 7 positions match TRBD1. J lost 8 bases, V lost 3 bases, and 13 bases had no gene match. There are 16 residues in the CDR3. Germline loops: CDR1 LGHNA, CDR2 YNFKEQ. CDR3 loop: CASSQDLGQETDEQFF. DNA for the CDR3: TGTGCCAGCAGCCAGGACCTCGGACAGGAGACGGATGAGCAGTTCTTC.

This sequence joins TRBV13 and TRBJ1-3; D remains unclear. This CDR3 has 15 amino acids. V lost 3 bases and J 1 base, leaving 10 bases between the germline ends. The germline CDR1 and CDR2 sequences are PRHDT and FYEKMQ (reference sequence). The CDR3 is CASSFGGRSGNTIYF. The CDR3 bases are TGTGCCAGCAGCTTTGGTGGTAGATCTGGAAACACCATATATTTT.

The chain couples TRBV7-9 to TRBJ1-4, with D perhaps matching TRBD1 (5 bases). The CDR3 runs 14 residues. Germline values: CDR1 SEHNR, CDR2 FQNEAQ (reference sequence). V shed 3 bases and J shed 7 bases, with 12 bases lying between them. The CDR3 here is CASSFGGYIEKLFF. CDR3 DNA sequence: TGTGCCAGCAGCTTCGGGGGGTATATTGAAAAACTGTTTTTT.

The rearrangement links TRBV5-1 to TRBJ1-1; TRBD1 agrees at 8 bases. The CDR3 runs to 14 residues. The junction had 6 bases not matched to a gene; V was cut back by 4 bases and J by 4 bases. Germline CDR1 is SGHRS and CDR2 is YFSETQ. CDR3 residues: CASSEGQGTTEAFF. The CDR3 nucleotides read TGCGCCAGCAGCGAAGGACAGGGAACCACTGAAGCTTTCTTT. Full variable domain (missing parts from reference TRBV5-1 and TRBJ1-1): KAGVTQTPRYLIKTRGQQVTLSCSPISGHRSVSWYQQTPGQGLQFLFEYFSETQRNKGNFPGRFSGRQFSNSRSEMNVSTLELGDSALYLCASSEGQGTTEAFFGQGTRLTVV.

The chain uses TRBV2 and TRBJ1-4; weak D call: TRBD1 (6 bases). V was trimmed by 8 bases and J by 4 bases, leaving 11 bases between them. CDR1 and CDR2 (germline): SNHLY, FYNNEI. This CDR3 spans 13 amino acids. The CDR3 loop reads CASSRGYNEKLFF. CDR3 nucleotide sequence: TGTGCCAGCTCCAGGGGATATAATGAAAAACTGTTTTTT.

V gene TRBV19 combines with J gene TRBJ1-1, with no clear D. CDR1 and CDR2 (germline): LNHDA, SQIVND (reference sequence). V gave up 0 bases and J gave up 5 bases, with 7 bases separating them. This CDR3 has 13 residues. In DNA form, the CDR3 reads TGTGCCAGTAGTATAGATTCCAGAACTGAAGCTTTCTTT. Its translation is CASSIDSRTEAFF.